The 10 T cell receptor beta chains listed next were all sequenced from one sample in a study of blood T cell repertoires in COVID-19. Sequencing was performed with immunoSEQ multiplex PCR; in TCRdb, only in-frame clones are kept and a portion is missing. The sample contains 25,000 to 40,000 clones, more than 80% of which appear only once. The sample consisted of peripheral blood. The source is a human donor in a cohort sampled during active COVID-19.

A word on this clone: The junction departs from germline at one end; a sequencing error may be responsible. This rearrangement joins TRBV7-6 to TRBJ2-5; the match to TRBD2 covers 7 bases. The CDR3 covers 16 residues. Germline V gene sequence: CDR1 SGHVS, CDR2 FNYEAQ. For the CDR3, the DNA is TGTGCCACCAGACCTTCCCCAGCGGGGAACCAGGAGACCCAGTACTTC. Protein: CATRPSPAGNQETQYF.

CDR3 in DNA: TGTGCCAGCAGCGCCGGACAGGGTAGCAATCAGCCCCAGCATTTT. Its translation is CASSAGQGSNQPQHF. The gene calls are TRBV2 and TRBJ1-5; 8 nucleotides align to TRBD1. CDR3 length: 15 residues. The germline CDR1 and CDR2 sequences are SNHLY and FYNNEI. V gave up 6 bases and J gave up 0 bases; unmatched junction bases: 4.

The chain carries TRBV11-2 and TRBJ2-3; 7 nucleotides agree with TRBD1. The CDR3 runs 15 residues. J lost 0 bases, V lost 6 bases, and 6 bases had no gene match. Germline CDR1 is SGHAT and CDR2 is FQNNGV. The CDR3 region is CASSLDRASTDTQYF. The CDR3 DNA follows: TGTGCCAGCAGTCTTGACAGGGCTAGCACAGATACGCAGTATTTT. The full variable domain, in which reference TRBV11-2 and TRBJ2-3 provide the parts outside the CDR3, is EAGVAQSPRYKIIEKRQSVAFWCNPISGHATLYWYQQILGQGPKLLIQFQNNGVVDDSQLPKDRFSAERLKGVDSTLKIQPAKLEDSAVYLCASSLDRASTDTQYFGPGTRLTVL.

The chain links TRBV27 to TRBJ1-5; D may be TRBD1 (6 bases). This CDR3 is built from 18 residues. The ends were cut back, 3 bases at V and 0 bases at J, with 18 bases in the middle. The germline CDR1 and CDR2 sequences are MNHEY and SMNVEV (reference sequence). DNA of the CDR3: TGTGCCAGCAGTTTGGGACACCCTGACCGTTATAGCAATCAGCCCCAGCATTTT. Protein product: CASSLGHPDRYSNQPQHF.

CDR3: CASSPTDGSYEQYF. The CDR3 DNA is TGTGCCAGCAGTCCCACAGACGGTTCCTACGAGCAGTACTTC. This chain connects TRBV28 to TRBJ2-7; D not resolved. The germline V gene encodes CDR1 MDHEN and CDR2 SYDVKM. Trimming left V 5 bases short and J 1 base short, with 12 bases between. The CDR3 contains 14 residues.

The rearrangement joins TRBV6-1 to TRBJ1-1; D ambiguous. The V and J ends lost 2 bases and 11 bases respectively, with 15 bases between them. The germline V gene encodes CDR1 MNHNS and CDR2 SASEGT. CDR3 length: 13 amino acids. This CDR3 is CASSERIEEDAFF. The CDR3 nucleotides are TGTGCCAGCAGTGAAAGGATAGAGGAGGATGCTTTCTTT.

About this clone itself: The same CDR3 arises from other DNA sequences in this sample as well. V usage is TRBV5-1 and J usage is TRBJ2-5, with TRBD1 matching over 7 bases. Germline CDR1 and CDR2: SGHRS and YFSETQ. CDR3 length: 15 residues. The J segment lost 2 bases and the V segment lost 0 bases, leaving 4 bases of the junction unmatched. The CDR3 sequence is CASSLGTGNQETQYF. In DNA form, the CDR3 reads TGCGCCAGCAGCTTGGGGACAGGCAATCAAGAGACCCAGTACTTC.

The chain is built from TRBV29-1 and TRBJ2-1, with no clear D. Looked up from germline, CDR1 is SQVTM and CDR2 is ANQGSEA. This CDR3 is built from 11 residues. V was clipped by 6 bases and J by 5 bases, with 8 bases between them. For the CDR3, the DNA is TGCAGCGTGCTTTGGCACAATGAGCAGTTCTTC. Translating gives CSVLWHNEQFF.

This chain uses TRBV6-5 with TRBJ2-7; weak D call: TRBD1 (5 bases). The V gene lost 6 bases and the J gene lost 1 base, with 10 bases spanning the gap. The CDR3 totals 13 residues. From germline, CDR1 is MNHEY and CDR2 SVGAGI. CDR3 residues: CASRSQGSYEQYF. The DNA of the CDR3 is TGTGCCAGCAGGTCCCAGGGTTCCTACGAGCAGTACTTC.

The sample holds one count of this clone. The rearrangement uses TRBV6-5 and TRBJ2-7; tentatively, D is TRBD2 (6 bases). Germline V gene data show CDR1 as MNHEY and CDR2 as SVGAGI. The CDR3 has 13 amino acids. The ends were cut back, 6 bases at V and 0 bases at J, with 9 bases in the middle. This CDR3 is CASRGTASYEQYF. In nucleotides, the CDR3 is TGTGCCAGCAGGGGGACTGCCTCCTACGAGCAGTACTTC.